A selection of T cell receptor beta chains follows, all from one sample in a study of radiotherapy plus CTLA-4 blockade in lung cancer. Clones were read by immunoSEQ multiplex PCR, and TCRdb kept only the in-frame ones, dropping some. The sample contains 40,000 to 55,000 clones, about 74% of which appear only once. Sequenced material: peripheral blood, taken from a patient treated with radiotherapy plus ipilimumab. The receptor source for this set is a human donor with non-small cell lung cancer whose response to radiotherapy plus ipilimumab could not be evaluated. Each CDR3 is given with its conserved first and last residue. The order of the fields is D gene, V gene, clone size, J gene, CDR3 protein, CDR3 DNA. A D gene is named only where the DNA matches it firmly. Size is omitted from some rows. Given values are once, few, many or a class for expanded clones.

>TRBD2|TRBV7-2|.|TRBJ2-7
CASSLGGRSSYEQYF
TGTGCCAGCAGCTTAGGCGGGAGGAGCTCCTACGAGCAGTACTTC
>TRBD2|TRBV7-2|.|TRBJ2-1
CASSFSGTRGYNEQFF
TGTGCCAGCAGCTTCTCCGGGACTAGGGGGTACAATGAGCAGTTCTTC
>.|TRBV30|few|TRBJ2-7
CAWSSGYEQYF
TGTGCCTGGAGTTCGGGCTACGAGCAGTACTTC
>TRBD1|TRBV7-2|.|TRBJ1-2
CASSLGWRQGRGYTF
TGTGCCAGCAGCTTAGGTTGGAGACAGGGTCGTGGCTACACCTTC
>.|TRBV9|.|TRBJ2-3
CASSVEYRFLNTQYF
TGTGCCAGCAGCGTAGAGTACAGGTTTCTAAATACGCAGTATTTT
>.|TRBV6-5|.|TRBJ2-7
CASSIRTARVYEQYF
TGTGCCAGCAGCATACGGACTGCCAGAGTGTACGAGCAGTACTTC
>TRBD1|TRBV4-2|.|TRBJ1-1
CASSQRPGQGEAEAFF
TGTGCCAGCAGCCAAAGACCGGGACAGGGAGAGGCTGAAGCTTTCTTT
>.|TRBV6-4|few|TRBJ2-7
CASSYAQGYEQYF
TGTGCCAGCAGTTACGCCCAGGGTTACGAGCAGTACTTC
>TRBD2|TRBV10-2|.|TRBJ2-6
CASSERAGGQGANVLTF
TGCGCCAGCAGTGAAAGGGCGGGAGGGCAAGGGGCCAACGTCCTGACTTTC
>.|TRBV9|.|TRBJ1-3
CASSVGGASGNTIYF
TGTGCCAGCAGCGTGGGGGGGGCGTCTGGAAACACCATATATTTT
>TRBD2|TRBV6-4|.|TRBJ2-3
CASSELAGGRTDTQYF
TGTGCCAGCAGTGAACTAGCGGGGGGACGCACAGATACGCAGTATTTT
>TRBD2|TRBV6-6|.|TRBJ2-4
CASRVAGGVANIQYF
TGTGCCAGCAGGGTAGCGGGAGGGGTCGCAAACATTCAGTACTTC
>TRBD2|TRBV5-1|.|TRBJ2-2
CASSLLQREFGGELFF
TGCGCCAGCAGCTTGTTACAGCGGGAGTTTGGCGGGGAGCTGTTTTTT
>.|TRBV5-4|.|TRBJ1-2
CASSLGQISDGYTF
TGTGCCAGCAGCTTGGGGCAGATTTCCGATGGCTACACCTTC
>.|TRBV30|.|TRBJ1-1
CAWSVPWEKRGDTEAFF
TGTGCCTGGAGTGTACCGTGGGAAAAACGGGGGGACACTGAAGCTTTCTTT
>TRBD2|TRBV4-1|.|TRBJ2-3
CASSQDSGRADTQYF
TGCGCCAGCAGCCAAGATAGCGGGAGGGCAGATACGCAGTATTTT
>.|TRBV19|.|TRBJ2-5
CASSTDRTPVETQYF
TGTGCCAGTAGTACTGACAGGACTCCGGTGGAGACCCAGTACTTC
>TRBD2|TRBV7-2|.|TRBJ2-3
CASSLGGGTGGTQYF
TGTGCCAGCAGCTTAGGCGGAGGCACGGGGGGGACGCAGTATTTT
>.|TRBV15|.|TRBJ2-6
CATSRDQPDLWYRKAGANVLTF
TGTGCCACCAGCAGAGATCAACCCGATCTTTGGTACAGGAAAGCTGGGGCCAACGTCCTGACTTTC
>TRBD1|TRBV18|.|TRBJ2-5
CASSPNRGKTQYF
TGTGCCAGCTCACCAAACAGGGGGAAGACCCAGTACTTC
>TRBD2|TRBV9|.|TRBJ2-3
CASSVGGLVSTQYF
TGTGCCAGCAGCGTAGGAGGACTAGTAAGTACGCAGTATTTT
>TRBD2|TRBV29-1|.|TRBJ2-3
CSGGASGTDTQYF
TGCAGCGGAGGGGCTAGCGGGACAGATACGCAGTATTTT
>.|TRBV4-1|few|TRBJ2-2
CASSQGGTGELFF
TGCGCCAGCAGCCAAGGAGGGACCGGGGAGCTGTTTTTT
>TRBD1|TRBV2|.|TRBJ2-2
CASSGQGGELFF
TGTGCCAGCAGTGGACAGGGCGGGGAGCTGTTTTTT
>TRBD1|TRBV2|.|TRBJ1-5
CASTSVTGVFQPQHF
TGTGCCAGCACTAGCGTGACAGGGGTTTTTCAGCCCCAGCATTTT
>TRBD1|TRBV6-1|once|TRBJ1-2
CASSTLGGQPYGYTF
TGTGCCAGCAGTACCCTAGGGGGACAGCCCTATGGCTACACCTTC
>.|TRBV5-5|.|TRBJ1-1
CASSLWDLNTEAFF
TGTGCCAGCAGCTTGTGGGACTTGAACACTGAAGCTTTCTTT
>.|TRBV5-6|few|TRBJ1-3
CASSLSGAGNTIYF
TGTGCCAGCAGCTTAAGTGGAGCTGGAAACACCATATATTTT
>.|TRBV28|.|TRBJ1-5
CAITTQANQPQHF
TGTGCCATTACAACGCAGGCTAATCAGCCCCAGCATTTT
>TRBD1|TRBV5-4|.|TRBJ2-7
CASSSGTAPYEQYF
TGTGCCAGCAGCTCGGGGACAGCCCCCTACGAGCAGTACTTC
>TRBD2|TRBV27|.|TRBJ2-5
CASSPRARAGGQETQYF
TGTGCCAGCAGTCCTAGGGCTCGAGCGGGAGGCCAAGAGACCCAGTACTTC
>.|TRBV29-1|.|TRBJ2-7
CSVRLDSYGQYF
TGCAGCGTTCGCCTCGACTCCTACGGGCAGTACTTC
>.|TRBV5-6|once|TRBJ2-7
CASSFYGGRAEQYF
TGTGCCAGCAGCTTTTACGGGGGGCGCGCCGAGCAGTACTTC
>TRBD1|TRBV30|.|TRBJ1-3
CAFSQQGVNTIYF
TGTGCCTTCAGTCAGCAGGGGGTTAACACCATATATTTT
>TRBD1|TRBV5-1|.|TRBJ2-1
CASSLGTGYNEQFF
TGCGCCAGCAGCTTAGGGACAGGTTACAATGAGCAGTTCTTC
>.|TRBV7-9|once|TRBJ2-7
CASCDSALCSYEQYF
TGTGCCAGCTGTGACAGCGCACTCTGCTCCTACGAGCAGTACTTC
>TRBD1|TRBV5-4|.|TRBJ1-2
CASSPRQGLDYGYTF
TGTGCCAGCAGCCCAAGACAGGGATTAGACTATGGCTACACCTTC
>TRBD1|TRBV6-5|once|TRBJ1-2
CASSRDRGRGYGYTF
TGTGCCAGCAGCCGGGACAGGGGGCGCGGCTATGGCTACACCTTC
>.|TRBV2|.|TRBJ1-2
CASSVRFDGYTF
TGTGCCAGCAGTGTCAGGTTTGATGGCTACACCTTC
>.|TRBV27|few|TRBJ1-6
CASSFEGRVLHF
TGTGCCAGCAGTTTTGAGGGCCGGGTCCTCCACTTT
>TRBD2|TRBV4-3|.|TRBJ2-2
CASSQEQSSGNTGELFF
TGCGCCAGCAGCCAAGAGCAATCTAGCGGGAACACCGGGGAGCTGTTTTTT